These 14 T cell receptor beta chains came from one sample sequenced in a study of identifying expanded T cells in peripheral blood. TCRdb's table, derived via immunoSEQ multiplex PCR, lists solely in-frame clones and lacks some. The sample records 81,000 or so clones, around 83% being singletons. Sequenced material: blood. The receptor source for this set is a person between 18 and 75 years old in good health.

V gene TRBV19 combines with J gene TRBJ1-5; 8 nucleotides agree with TRBD1. Germline V gives CDR1 LNHDA, CDR2 SQIVND (reference sequence). This CDR3 is 17 amino acids long. V lost 6 bases, J lost 3 bases, and 13 bases stayed unmatched. CDR3 sequence (DNA): TGTGCCAGTAGCCAACAGGGGGGGGATGAAACCAATCAGCCCCAGCATTTT. Its translation is CASSQQGGDETNQPQHF.

The rearrangement joins TRBV28 to TRBJ2-1; maybe TRBD2 (6 bases). Germline assignment: CDR1 MDHEN and CDR2 SYDVKM. The CDR3 extends over 15 amino acids. V lost 7 bases to trimming and J lost 2 bases, with 15 bases between them. The CDR3 DNA is TGTGCCAGCATCTTGGGAGGCGGGACCTACAATGAGCAGTTCTTC. The encoded protein is CASILGGGTYNEQFF.

V is TRBV7-6 and J is TRBJ2-2; D ambiguous. V was cut by 5 bases and J by 8 bases, with 15 bases left in between. The CDR3 is 14 amino acids. Germline V gene sequence: CDR1 SGHVS, CDR2 FNYEAQ. The CDR3 spells CASSERPGEGELFF. Written as DNA, the CDR3 is TGTGCCAGCAGCGAGAGGCCAGGAGAAGGGGAGCTGTTTTTT.

The genes are TRBV5-1 and TRBJ2-1; perhaps TRBD1 as D (5 bases). This CDR3 is 13 amino acids long. V was pared by 4 bases and J by 4 bases, with 9 bases between. Germline lookup yields CDR1 SGHRS and CDR2 YFSETQ. The CDR3 DNA follows: TGCGCCAGCAGCCTGGACACTTACAATGAGCAGTTCTTC. Its translation: CASSLDTYNEQFF.

The CDR3 DNA is TGTGCCAGTAGTAAACCTAGCGGGAGTGTAGGCACCGGGGAGCTGTTTTTT. Translating gives CASSKPSGSVGTGELFF. The chain links TRBV19 to TRBJ2-2; 10 nucleotides align to TRBD2. Germline-derived CDR1 and CDR2 are LNHDA and SQIVND (reference sequence). With V trimmed by 4 bases and J by 4 bases, 9 bases remained unmatched. The CDR3 consists of 17 residues.

This clone was seen a few times. CDR3 sequence: CASSTNRAAGNTIYF. In DNA form, the CDR3 reads TGTGCCAGCAGTACAAACAGGGCGGCTGGAAACACCATATATTTT. The V call is TRBV6-1, the J call TRBJ1-3; tentatively, D is TRBD1 (6 bases). V was cut by 5 bases and J by 2 bases, with 13 bases left in between. The length of the CDR3 is 15 residues. CDR1 and CDR2 from the germline V gene are MNHNS and SASEGT.

The CDR3 region has the DNA TGTGCCAGCAGCCCTGACAGGGGTAGCCTTACGCAGTATTTT. Its protein product is CASSPDRGSLTQYF. The chain is built from TRBV11-3 and TRBJ2-3; TRBD1 matches 8 bases. This CDR3 has 14 amino acids. Trimming cost V 5 bases and J 8 bases; bases outside gene matches: 9. From germline, CDR1 is SGHNT and CDR2 YENEEA.

The J gene is TRBJ2-1, the V gene TRBV7-2, with TRBD2 matching 9 bases. This CDR3 has 15 amino acids. The V gene's germline CDR1 is SGHTA and CDR2 FQGNSA. V lost 3 bases and J lost 7; bases outside the gene matches: 7. The CDR3 nucleotides are TGTGCCAGCAGCTTTATGGGACTAGCAGGGAATGAGCAGTTCTTC. Translated, it gives CASSFMGLAGNEQFF. The full variable domain, its missing parts supplied by reference TRBV7-2 and TRBJ2-1, is GAGVSQSPSNKVTEKGKDVELRCDPISGHTALYWYRQSLGQGLEFLIYFQGNSAPDKSGLPSDRFSAERTGGSVSTLTIQRTQQEDSAVYLCASSFMGLAGNEQFFGPGTRLTVL.

CDR3 sequence: CASTSSGSGANVLTF. In nucleotides, the CDR3 is TGTGCCAGCACCTCCTCCGGATCCGGGGCCAACGTCCTGACTTTC. This sequence joins TRBV28 and TRBJ2-6; no clear D gene. The germline CDR1 and CDR2 sequences are MDHEN and SYDVKM. V was clipped by 7 bases and J by 4 bases, with 14 bases between them. CDR3 length equals 15 residues. Combining the CDR3 with reference TRBV28 and TRBJ2-6 gives the whole variable domain DVKVTQSSRYLVKRTGEKVFLECVQDMDHENMFWYRQDPGLGLRLIYFSYDVKMKEKGDIPEGYSVSREKKERFSLILESASTNQTSMYLCASTSSGSGANVLTFGAGSRLTVL.

This clone appeared a single time. V and J are TRBV6-6 and TRBJ2-7; tentative D call: TRBD1 (6 bases). Trimming cost V 0 bases and J 0 bases, with 12 bases left between them. This CDR3 region has 16 residues. Germline values: CDR1 MNHNY, CDR2 SVGAGI (reference sequence). The CDR3 loop is CASSYSMAGDSYEQYF. The CDR3 DNA reads TGTGCCAGCAGTTACTCGATGGCAGGGGACTCCTACGAGCAGTACTTC.

This chain links TRBV9 with TRBJ2-7; 7 nucleotides line up with TRBD1. The CDR3 covers 13 residues. J lost 5 bases, V lost 3 bases, and 5 bases had no gene match. Germline lookup yields CDR1 SGDLS and CDR2 YYNGEE. This CDR3 is CASSATGVHEQYF. Here the CDR3 DNA reads TGTGCCAGCAGCGCAACAGGGGTCCACGAGCAGTACTTC.

The chain has TRBV7-2 and TRBJ1-3; 7 nucleotides line up with TRBD1. The CDR3 has 14 amino acids. The V segment lost 3 bases and the J segment 3 bases; nucleotides outside the gene matches: 2. Germline V gives CDR1 SGHTA, CDR2 FQGNSA. In DNA, the CDR3 is TGTGCCAGCAGCTTTCGGGACAGTGGAAACACCATATATTTT. Translating gives CASSFRDSGNTIYF.

The chain couples TRBV28 to TRBJ2-7; possibly TRBD1 for D (6 bases). The CDR3 contains 14 residues. Trimming removed 3 bases at V and 2 bases at J, with 11 bases between. Per germline, CDR1 MDHEN and CDR2 SYDVKM. CDR3 residues: CASSFPGQTYEQYF. CDR3 DNA: TGTGCCAGCAGTTTCCCGGGACAAACCTACGAGCAGTACTTC.

This clone was found once. The chain joins TRBV5-6 to TRBJ1-2; D uncertain. V lost 2 bases, J lost 4 bases, and 9 bases lay in between. CDR1 and CDR2 from the germline V gene are SGHDT and YYEEEE. The CDR3 runs to 13 residues. The CDR3: CASSLLPGYGYTF. CDR3 sequence (DNA): TGTGCCAGCAGCTTACTACCGGGCTATGGCTACACCTTC.